The T cell receptor (beta chain) under discussion was sequenced for a study of Ad26.COV2.S vaccination and SARS-CoV-2 variants. Germline lookup yields CDR1 SGHTA and CDR2 FQGNSA. Trimming pared 0 bases from V and 5 bases from J, leaving 17 bases between. The length of the CDR3 is 17 residues. Here immunoSEQ multiplex PCR was the method, and the copy in TCRdb shows in-frame clones only, minus some. The sample lists about 350,000 clones, about 85% occurring once. Treatment given: over 15 received Ad26.COV2.S at low or high dose, single or two shots; about five received placebo; per-sample allocation not given. Day 63 following the first vaccine or placebo injection was when the samples were taken. Whoever gave the sample was an adult aged 18-55 years in Boston.

The rearrangement uses TRBV7-2 and TRBJ2-1, with no clear D. This sequence was found in a person aged 18 to 59 who received the Ad26.COV2.S COVID-19 vaccine or a placebo. The sample consisted of peripheral blood, taken in a trial of Ad26.COV2.S vaccine versus placebo. CDR3 coding DNA: TGTGCCAGCAGCTTAGCGCGTGCGACCGGCGGCCACAATGAGCAGTTCTTC. Its translation: CASSLARATGGHNEQFF.